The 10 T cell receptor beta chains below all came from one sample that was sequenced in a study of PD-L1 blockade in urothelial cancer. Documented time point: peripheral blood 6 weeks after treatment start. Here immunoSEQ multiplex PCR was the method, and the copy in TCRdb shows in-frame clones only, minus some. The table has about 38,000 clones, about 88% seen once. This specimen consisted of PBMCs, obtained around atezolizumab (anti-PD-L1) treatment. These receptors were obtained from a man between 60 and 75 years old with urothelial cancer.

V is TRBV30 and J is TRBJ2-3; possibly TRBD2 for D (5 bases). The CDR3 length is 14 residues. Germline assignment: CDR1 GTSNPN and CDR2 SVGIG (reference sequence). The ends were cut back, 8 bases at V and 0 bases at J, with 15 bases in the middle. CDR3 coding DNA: TGTGCCGGAGGCTTGGGTACTAGCACAGATACGCAGTATTTT. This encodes CAGGLGTSTDTQYF.

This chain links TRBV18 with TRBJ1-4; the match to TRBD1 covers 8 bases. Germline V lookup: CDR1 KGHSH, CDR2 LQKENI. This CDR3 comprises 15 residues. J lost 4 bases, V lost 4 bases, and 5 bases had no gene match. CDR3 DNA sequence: TGTGCCAGCTCACGACCGACAGGGGATAATGAAAAACTGTTTTTT. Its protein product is CASSRPTGDNEKLFF. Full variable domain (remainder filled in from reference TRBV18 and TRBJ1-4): NAGVMQNPRHLVRRRGQEARLRCSPMKGHSHVYWYRQLPEEGLKFMVYLQKENIIDESGMPKERFSAEFPKEGPSILRIQQVVRGDSAAYFCASSRPTGDNEKLFFGSGTQLSVL.

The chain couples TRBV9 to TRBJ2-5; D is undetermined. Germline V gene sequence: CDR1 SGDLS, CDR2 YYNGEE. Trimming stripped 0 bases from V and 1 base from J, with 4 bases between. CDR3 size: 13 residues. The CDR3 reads CASSVGGQETQYF. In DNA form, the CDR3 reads TGTGCCAGCAGCGTAGGAGGCCAAGAGACCCAGTACTTC.

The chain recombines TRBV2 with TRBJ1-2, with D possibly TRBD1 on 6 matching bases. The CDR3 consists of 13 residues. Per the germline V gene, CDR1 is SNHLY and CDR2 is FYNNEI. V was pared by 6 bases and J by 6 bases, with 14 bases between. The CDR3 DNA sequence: TGTGCCAGCAGAGTCGACAGGCCCCATGGCTACACCTTC. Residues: CASRVDRPHGYTF.

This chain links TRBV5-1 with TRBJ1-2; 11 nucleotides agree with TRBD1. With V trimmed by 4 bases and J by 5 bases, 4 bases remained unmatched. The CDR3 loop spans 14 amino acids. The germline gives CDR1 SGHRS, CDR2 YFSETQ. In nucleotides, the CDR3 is TGCGCCAGCAGCGAAGGACAGGGGGCATATGGCTACACCTTC. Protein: CASSEGQGAYGYTF.

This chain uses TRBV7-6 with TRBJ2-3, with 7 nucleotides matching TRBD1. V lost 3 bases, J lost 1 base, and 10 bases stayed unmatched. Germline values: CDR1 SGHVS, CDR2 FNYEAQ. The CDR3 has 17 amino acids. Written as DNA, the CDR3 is TGTGCCAGCAGCTTGGGGCCTGACAGGGAACGCACAGATACGCAGTATTTT. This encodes CASSLGPDRERTDTQYF.

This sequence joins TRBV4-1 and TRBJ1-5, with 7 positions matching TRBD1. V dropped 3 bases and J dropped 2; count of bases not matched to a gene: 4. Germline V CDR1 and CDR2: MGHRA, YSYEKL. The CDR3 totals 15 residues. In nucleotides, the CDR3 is TGCGCCAGCAGCCACCCCGGACAGGGCAATCAGCCCCAGCATTTT. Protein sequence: CASSHPGQGNQPQHF.

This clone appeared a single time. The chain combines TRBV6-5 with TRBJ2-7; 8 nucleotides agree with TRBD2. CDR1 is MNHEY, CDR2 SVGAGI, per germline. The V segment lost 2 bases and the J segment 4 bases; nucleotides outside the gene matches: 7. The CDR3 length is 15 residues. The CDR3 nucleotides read TGTGCCAGCAGTTACCTACCAGCGGGAGTATACGAGCAGTACTTC. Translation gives CASSYLPAGVYEQYF.

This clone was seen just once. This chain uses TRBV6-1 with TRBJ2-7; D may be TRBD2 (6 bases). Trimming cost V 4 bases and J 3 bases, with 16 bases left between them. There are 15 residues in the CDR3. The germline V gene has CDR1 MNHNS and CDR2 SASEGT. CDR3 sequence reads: CASSVFGGGNYEQYF. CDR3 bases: TGTGCCAGCAGTGTTTTCGGGGGAGGTAACTACGAGCAGTACTTC.

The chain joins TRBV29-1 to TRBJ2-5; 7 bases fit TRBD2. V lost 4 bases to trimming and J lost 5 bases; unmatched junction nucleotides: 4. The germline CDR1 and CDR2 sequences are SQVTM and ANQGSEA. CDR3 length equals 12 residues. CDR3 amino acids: CSVGPGGETQYF. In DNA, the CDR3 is TGCAGCGTTGGGCCGGGAGGCGAGACCCAGTACTTC.